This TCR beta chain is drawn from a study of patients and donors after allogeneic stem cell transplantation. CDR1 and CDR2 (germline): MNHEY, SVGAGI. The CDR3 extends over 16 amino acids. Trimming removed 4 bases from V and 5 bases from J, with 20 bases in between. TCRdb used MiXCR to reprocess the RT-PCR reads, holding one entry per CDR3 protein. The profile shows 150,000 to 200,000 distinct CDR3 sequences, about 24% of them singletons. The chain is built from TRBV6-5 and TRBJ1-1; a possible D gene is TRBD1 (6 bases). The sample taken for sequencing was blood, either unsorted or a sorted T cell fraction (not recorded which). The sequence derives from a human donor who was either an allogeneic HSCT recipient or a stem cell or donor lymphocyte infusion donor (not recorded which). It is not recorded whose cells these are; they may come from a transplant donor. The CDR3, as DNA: TGTGCCAGCAGTTTTACCACACAGGGATGGTGGACTGAAGCTTTCTTT. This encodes CASSFTTQGWWTEAFF.